A selection of T cell receptor beta chains follows, all from one sample in a study of cytomegalovirus exposure and HLA in healthy donors. Data came from immunoSEQ multiplex PCR; TCRdb stores just in-frame clones and leaves some out. Of around 160,000 clones in the sample, roughly 70% were seen once. Sample: PBMCs. The source of these receptors is a woman between 40 and 55 years old in good health and CMV-seropositive. Both conserved end residues are part of each CDR3. Each record gives: J gene, clone size, V gene, D gene, CDR3 protein, CDR3 DNA. D genes are given only for firm matches. Clone size appears in some rows only: once, few, many, or a class for an expanded clone.

J: TRBJ2-5; size: few; V: TRBV2; D: NA; CDR3: CATSGGFGETQYF; DNA: TGTGCCACTAGTGGGGGGTTCGGAGAGACCCAGTACTTC
J: TRBJ1-3; size: few; V: TRBV27; D: NA; CDR3: CASKRDTGSSGNTIYF; DNA: TGTGCCAGCAAGAGAGACACGGGAAGCTCTGGAAACACCATATATTTT
J: TRBJ1-1; size: NA; V: TRBV27; D: TRBD1; CDR3: CASSLIQLGTGKMNTEAFF; DNA: TGTGCCAGCAGTTTAATTCAGCTTGGGACAGGAAAGATGAACACTGAAGCTTTCTTT
J: TRBJ2-7; size: NA; V: TRBV9; D: NA; CDR3: CASSVGSAGSYEQYF; DNA: TGTGCCAGCAGCGTAGGAAGCGCGGGGAGCTACGAGCAGTACTTC
J: TRBJ1-2; size: NA; V: TRBV19; D: TRBD1; CDR3: CASSMGRTGVGYTF; DNA: TGTGCCAGTAGTATGGGCCGGACAGGGGTTGGCTACACCTTC
J: TRBJ1-1; size: few; V: TRBV28; D: TRBD1; CDR3: CASSRTGANTEAFF; DNA: TGTGCCAGCAGTCGGACAGGGGCGAACACTGAAGCTTTCTTT
J: TRBJ2-3; size: few; V: TRBV5-1; D: NA; CDR3: CASARATRTDTQYF; DNA: TGCGCCAGCGCCAGGGCTACCCGCACAGATACGCAGTATTTT
J: TRBJ2-5; size: NA; V: TRBV28; D: TRBD2; CDR3: CASSFLAGGLETQYF; DNA: TGTGCCAGCAGTTTCCTAGCGGGAGGGTTAGAGACCCAGTACTTC
J: TRBJ1-2; size: NA; V: TRBV7-6; D: NA; CDR3: CASSAQGGGVYGYTF; DNA: TGTGCCAGCAGCGCCCAGGGTGGCGGGGTCTATGGCTACACCTTC
J: TRBJ2-1; size: NA; V: TRBV9; D: NA; CDR3: CASSVTNRADEQFF; DNA: TGTGCCAGCAGCGTAACAAACAGGGCGGATGAGCAGTTCTTC
J: TRBJ2-3; size: NA; V: TRBV5-1; D: TRBD1; CDR3: CASSLAGQVVDTQYF; DNA: TGCGCCAGTAGCTTGGCGGGACAGGTGGTAGATACGCAGTATTTT
J: TRBJ2-7; size: NA; V: TRBV9; D: NA; CDR3: CASSPSGKRLTYEQYF; DNA: TGTGCCAGCAGCCCCAGTGGGAAGCGGCTGACCTACGAGCAGTACTTC
J: TRBJ1-2; size: few; V: TRBV7-9; D: NA; CDR3: CASSLALGSLIYGYTF; DNA: TGTGCCAGCAGCTTAGCGTTGGGCAGTCTCATCTATGGCTACACCTTC
J: TRBJ1-2; size: few; V: TRBV20-1; D: NA; CDR3: CSANRNYGYTF; DNA: TGCAGTGCTAACAGGAACTATGGCTACACCTTC
J: TRBJ2-7; size: NA; V: TRBV7-9; D: TRBD1; CDR3: CASSSDREPPHEQYF; DNA: TGTGCCAGCAGCTCGGACAGGGAGCCCCCCCACGAGCAGTACTTC
J: TRBJ2-2; size: NA; V: TRBV7-9; D: TRBD2; CDR3: CASTNPGGPNTGELFF; DNA: TGTGCCAGCACCAATCCGGGGGGGCCCAACACCGGGGAGCTGTTTTTT
J: TRBJ1-1; size: NA; V: TRBV7-8; D: TRBD1; CDR3: CASSLLRQGSTEAFF; DNA: TGTGCCAGCAGCTTACTTCGACAGGGAAGCACTGAAGCTTTCTTT
J: TRBJ2-2; size: NA; V: TRBV28; D: NA; CDR3: CASSSGLWGTVTGELFF; DNA: TGTGCCAGCAGTTCGGGCCTTTGGGGCACAGTCACCGGGGAGCTGTTTTTT
J: TRBJ1-2; size: NA; V: TRBV19; D: TRBD1; CDR3: CASSIAAGGRTNYGYTF; DNA: TGTGCCAGTAGTATAGCGGCAGGGGGTAGGACCAACTATGGCTACACCTTC
J: TRBJ1-1; size: NA; V: TRBV7-9; D: NA; CDR3: CASIPATVNTEAFF; DNA: TGTGCCAGCATCCCCGCGACTGTTAACACTGAAGCTTTCTTT
J: TRBJ1-5; size: few; V: TRBV19; D: TRBD1; CDR3: CASSIRTTGGNNQPQHF; DNA: TGTGCCAGTAGTATAAGGACGACAGGGGGCAACAATCAGCCCCAGCATTTT
J: TRBJ2-1; size: NA; V: TRBV18; D: TRBD2; CDR3: CASSPPSGSVNNEQFF; DNA: TGTGCCAGCTCACCACCCAGCGGGAGCGTTAACAATGAGCAGTTCTTC
J: TRBJ2-7; size: NA; V: TRBV7-9; D: TRBD1; CDR3: CASSPVGQSLDEQYF; DNA: TGTGCCAGCAGCCCCGTGGGACAGTCTTTGGACGAGCAGTACTTC
J: TRBJ1-4; size: few; V: TRBV19; D: NA; CDR3: CASRSHDGYSNEKLFF; DNA: TGTGCCAGTAGATCCCACGACGGGTATTCTAATGAAAAACTGTTTTTT
J: TRBJ2-7; size: NA; V: TRBV29-1; D: TRBD1; CDR3: CSVEGVPGQGEQYF; DNA: TGCAGCGTTGAAGGCGTACCGGGACAGGGCGAGCAGTACTTC
J: TRBJ2-1; size: NA; V: TRBV7-3; D: NA; CDR3: CASSIISSYYNEQFF; DNA: TGTGCCAGCAGCATAATTTCGTCCTACTACAATGAGCAGTTCTTC
J: TRBJ2-5; size: NA; V: TRBV7-2; D: NA; CDR3: CASSSGAGTETQYF; DNA: TGTGCCAGCAGCTCCGGGGCGGGGACAGAGACCCAGTACTTC
J: TRBJ1-6; size: NA; V: TRBV6-6; D: NA; CDR3: CASRAPGTGINSPLHF; DNA: TGTGCCAGCAGAGCTCCAGGAACAGGGATTAATTCACCCCTCCACTTT
J: TRBJ2-7; size: NA; V: TRBV7-2; D: TRBD1; CDR3: CASTLDRGIEQYF; DNA: TGTGCCAGCACCCTGGACAGGGGGATCGAGCAGTACTTC
J: TRBJ2-6; size: NA; V: TRBV6-5; D: TRBD1; CDR3: CASSSGQLSGANVLTF; DNA: TGTGCCAGCAGTTCGGGACAGCTCTCTGGGGCCAACGTCCTGACTTTC
J: TRBJ1-2; size: NA; V: TRBV5-1; D: TRBD1; CDR3: CASSLASGTGGYGYTF; DNA: TGCGCCAGCAGCTTGGCATCCGGGACAGGGGGCTATGGCTACACCTTC
J: TRBJ1-2; size: NA; V: TRBV19; D: TRBD1; CDR3: CASSTTGTGKDYGYPF; DNA: TGTGCCAGTAGTACCACTGGGACAGGGAAGGACTATGGCTACCCCTTC
J: TRBJ1-1; size: NA; V: TRBV4-2; D: NA; CDR3: CASSQDPEAGEAFF; DNA: TGTGCCAGCAGCCAAGATCCCGAGGCAGGGGAAGCTTTCTTT
J: TRBJ1-2; size: NA; V: TRBV7-2; D: TRBD1; CDR3: CASSFPATGWIGYTF; DNA: TGTGCCAGCAGCTTCCCTGCGACAGGGTGGATCGGCTACACCTTC
J: TRBJ1-2; size: NA; V: TRBV6-1; D: TRBD1; CDR3: CASSPRTGSYTF; DNA: TGTGCCAGCAGTCCCCGGACAGGGAGTTACACCTTC
J: TRBJ2-7; size: NA; V: TRBV2; D: TRBD1; CDR3: CASKRNVDRVSEQYF; DNA: TGTGCCAGCAAAAGAAACGTGGACAGGGTCAGCGAGCAGTACTTC
J: TRBJ1-1; size: NA; V: TRBV20-1; D: NA; CDR3: CSARGEGEAFF; DNA: TGCAGTGCTAGAGGGGAGGGTGAAGCTTTCTTT